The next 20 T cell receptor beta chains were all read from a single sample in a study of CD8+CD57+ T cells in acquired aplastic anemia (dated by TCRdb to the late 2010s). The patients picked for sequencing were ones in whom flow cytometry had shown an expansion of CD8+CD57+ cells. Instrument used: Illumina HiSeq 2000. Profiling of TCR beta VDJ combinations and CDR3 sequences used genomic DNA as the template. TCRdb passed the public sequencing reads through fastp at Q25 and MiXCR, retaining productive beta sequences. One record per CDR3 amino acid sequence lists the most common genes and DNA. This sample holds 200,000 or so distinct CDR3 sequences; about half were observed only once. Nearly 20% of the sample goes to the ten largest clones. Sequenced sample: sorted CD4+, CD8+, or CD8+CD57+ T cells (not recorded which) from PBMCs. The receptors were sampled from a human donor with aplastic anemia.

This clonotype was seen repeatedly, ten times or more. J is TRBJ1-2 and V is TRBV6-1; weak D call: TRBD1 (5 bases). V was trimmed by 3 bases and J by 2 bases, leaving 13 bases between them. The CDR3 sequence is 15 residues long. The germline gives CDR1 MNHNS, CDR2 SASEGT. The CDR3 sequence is CASSDGGTVNYGYTF. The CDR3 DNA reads TGTGCCAGCAGTGATGGGGGTACCGTAAACTATGGCTACACCTTC.

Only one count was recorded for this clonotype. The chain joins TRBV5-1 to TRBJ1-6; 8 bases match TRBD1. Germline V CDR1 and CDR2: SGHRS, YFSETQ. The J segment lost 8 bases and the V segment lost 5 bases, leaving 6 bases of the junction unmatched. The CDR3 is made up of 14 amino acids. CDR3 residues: CASRLPGGDSPLHF. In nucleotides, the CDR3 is TGCGCCAGCAGGCTACCAGGGGGCGATTCACCCCTCCACTTT.

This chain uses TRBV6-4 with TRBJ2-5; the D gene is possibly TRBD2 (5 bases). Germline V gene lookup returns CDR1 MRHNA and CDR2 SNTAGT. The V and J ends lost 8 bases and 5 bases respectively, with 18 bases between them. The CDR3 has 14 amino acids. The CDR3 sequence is CASSLSEGMETQYF. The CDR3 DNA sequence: TGTGCCAGCTCCCTAAGTGAGGGTATGGAGACCCAGTACTTC.

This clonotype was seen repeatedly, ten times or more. The CDR3 DNA follows: TGTGCCAGCAGTTTTGGAGGGGCAGCTCAAGAGACCCAGTACTTC. Protein sequence: CASSFGGAAQETQYF. The chain joins TRBV12-3 or TRBV12-4 to TRBJ2-5; D possibly corresponds to TRBD2 (6 bases). The CDR3 runs to 15 residues. Between the trimmed V and J ends, which lost 3 bases and 2 bases, there was a span of 13 bases.

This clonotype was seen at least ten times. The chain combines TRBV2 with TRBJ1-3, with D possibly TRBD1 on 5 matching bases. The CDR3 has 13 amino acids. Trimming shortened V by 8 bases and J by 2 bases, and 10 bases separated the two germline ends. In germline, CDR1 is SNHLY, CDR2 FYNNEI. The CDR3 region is CASLGDTGNTIYF. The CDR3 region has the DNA TGTGCCAGCCTGGGGGATACTGGAAACACCATATATTTT.

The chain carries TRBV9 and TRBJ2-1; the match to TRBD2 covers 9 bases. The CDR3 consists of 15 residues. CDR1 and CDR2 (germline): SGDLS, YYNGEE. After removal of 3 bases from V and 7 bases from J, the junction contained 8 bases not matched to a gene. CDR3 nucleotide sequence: TGTGCCAGCAGCGCTAGCGGGGACCCTAGGAATGAGCAGTTCTTC. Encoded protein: CASSASGDPRNEQFF.

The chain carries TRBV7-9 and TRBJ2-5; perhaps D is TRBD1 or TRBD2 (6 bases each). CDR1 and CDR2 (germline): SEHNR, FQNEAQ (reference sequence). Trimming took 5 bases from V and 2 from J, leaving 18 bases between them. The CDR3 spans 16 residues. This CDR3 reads CASSPGAKTVQETQYF. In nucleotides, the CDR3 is TGTGCCAGCAGCCCGGGGGCGAAGACGGTGCAAGAGACCCAGTACTTC.

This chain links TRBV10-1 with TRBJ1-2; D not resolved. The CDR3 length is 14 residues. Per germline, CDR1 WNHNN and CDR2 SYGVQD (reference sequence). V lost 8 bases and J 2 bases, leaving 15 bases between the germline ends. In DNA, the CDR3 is TGCGCCAGCTCTATCAGGTCAAGCAACTATGGCTACACCTTC. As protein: CASSIRSSNYGYTF.

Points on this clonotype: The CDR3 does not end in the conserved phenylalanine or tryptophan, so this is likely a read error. The CDR3 is CASTALVGGELFL. The DNA of the CDR3 is TGTGCCAGCACCGCCCTAGTCGGCGGGGAGCTGTTTCTT. This chain joins TRBV6-2 or TRBV6-3 and TRBJ2-2; D remains ambiguous. V shed 7 bases and J shed 7 bases, with 13 bases lying between them. From germline, CDR1 is MNHEY and CDR2 SVGEGT. The CDR3 runs to 13 residues.

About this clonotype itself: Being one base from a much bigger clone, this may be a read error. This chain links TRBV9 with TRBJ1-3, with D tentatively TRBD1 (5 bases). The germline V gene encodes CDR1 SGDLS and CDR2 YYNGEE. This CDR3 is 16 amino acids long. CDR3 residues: CASSLDWGGSGNTVYF. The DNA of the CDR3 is TGTGCCAGCAGCTTAGATTGGGGCGGGTCTGGAAACACCGTATATTTT.

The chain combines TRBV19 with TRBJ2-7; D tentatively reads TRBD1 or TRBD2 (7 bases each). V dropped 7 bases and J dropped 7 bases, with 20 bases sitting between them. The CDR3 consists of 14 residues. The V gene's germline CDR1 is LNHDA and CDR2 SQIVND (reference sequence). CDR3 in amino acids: CASTLGQGGEEQYF. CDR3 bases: TGTGCCAGTACCCTCGGGCAGGGGGGGGAAGAGCAGTACTTC.

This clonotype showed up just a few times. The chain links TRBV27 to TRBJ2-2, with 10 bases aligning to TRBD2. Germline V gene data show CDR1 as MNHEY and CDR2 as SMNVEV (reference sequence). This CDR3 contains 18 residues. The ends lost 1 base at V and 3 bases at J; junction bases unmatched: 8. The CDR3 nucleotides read TGTGCCAGCAGTTTATTCCTCCTAGCGGGGGTCTACACCGGGGAGCTGTTTTTT. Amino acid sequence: CASSLFLLAGVYTGELFF.

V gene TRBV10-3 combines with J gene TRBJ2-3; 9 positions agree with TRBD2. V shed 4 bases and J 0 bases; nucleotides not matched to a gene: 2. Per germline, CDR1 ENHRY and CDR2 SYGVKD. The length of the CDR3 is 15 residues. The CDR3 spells CAISGLAVSTDTQYF. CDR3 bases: TGTGCCATCAGTGGACTAGCGGTTAGCACAGATACGCAGTATTTT.

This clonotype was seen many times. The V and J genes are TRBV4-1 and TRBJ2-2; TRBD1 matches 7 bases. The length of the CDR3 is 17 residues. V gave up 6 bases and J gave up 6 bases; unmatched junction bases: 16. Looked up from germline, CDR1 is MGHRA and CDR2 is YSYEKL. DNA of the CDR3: TGCGCCAGCAGTTTCGCAACCGGGACAGTCGCGGCCGGGGAGCTGTTTTTT. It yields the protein CASSFATGTVAAGELFF.

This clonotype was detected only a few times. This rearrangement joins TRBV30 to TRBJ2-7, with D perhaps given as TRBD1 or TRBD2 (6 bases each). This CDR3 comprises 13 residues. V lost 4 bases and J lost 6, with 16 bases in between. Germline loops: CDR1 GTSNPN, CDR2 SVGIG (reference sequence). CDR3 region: CAWTLGGLGEQYF. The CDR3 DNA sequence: TGTGCCTGGACCCTGGGGGGCCTCGGCGAGCAGTACTTC.

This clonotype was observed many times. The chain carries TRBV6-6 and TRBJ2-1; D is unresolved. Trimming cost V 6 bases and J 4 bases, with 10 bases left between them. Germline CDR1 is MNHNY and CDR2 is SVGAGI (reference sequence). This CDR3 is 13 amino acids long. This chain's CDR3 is CASSSLGYNEQFF. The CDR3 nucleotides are TGTGCCAGCAGCTCCCTAGGGTACAATGAGCAGTTCTTC.

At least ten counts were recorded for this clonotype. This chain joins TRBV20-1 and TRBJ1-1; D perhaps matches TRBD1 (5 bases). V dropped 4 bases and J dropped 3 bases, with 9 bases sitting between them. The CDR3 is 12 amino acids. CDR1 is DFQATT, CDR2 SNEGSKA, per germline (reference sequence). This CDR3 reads CSAMRGDTEAFF. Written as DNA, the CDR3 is TGCAGTGCTATGCGAGGGGACACTGAAGCTTTCTTT.

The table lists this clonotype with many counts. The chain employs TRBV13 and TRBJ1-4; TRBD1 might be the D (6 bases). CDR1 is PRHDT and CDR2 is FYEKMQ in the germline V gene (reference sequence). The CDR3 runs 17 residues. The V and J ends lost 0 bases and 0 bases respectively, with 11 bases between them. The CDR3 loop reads CASSLGQGSTTNEKLFF. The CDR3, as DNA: TGTGCCAGCAGCTTAGGCCAGGGGAGCACAACTAATGAAAAACTGTTTTTT.

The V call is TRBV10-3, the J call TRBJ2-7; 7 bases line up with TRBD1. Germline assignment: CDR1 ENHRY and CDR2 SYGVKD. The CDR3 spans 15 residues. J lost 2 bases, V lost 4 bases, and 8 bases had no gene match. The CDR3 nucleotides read TGTGCCATCAGTGTTACGGGGACAGCTACCTACGAGCAGTACTTC. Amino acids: CAISVTGTATYEQYF.

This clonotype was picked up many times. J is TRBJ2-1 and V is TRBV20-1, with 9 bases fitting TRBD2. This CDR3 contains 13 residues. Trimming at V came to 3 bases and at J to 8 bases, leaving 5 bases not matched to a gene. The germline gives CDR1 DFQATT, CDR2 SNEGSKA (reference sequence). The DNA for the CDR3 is TGCAGTGCTAGGCGGGGGGGCCTGGATGAGCAGTTCTTC. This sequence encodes CSARRGGLDEQFF.